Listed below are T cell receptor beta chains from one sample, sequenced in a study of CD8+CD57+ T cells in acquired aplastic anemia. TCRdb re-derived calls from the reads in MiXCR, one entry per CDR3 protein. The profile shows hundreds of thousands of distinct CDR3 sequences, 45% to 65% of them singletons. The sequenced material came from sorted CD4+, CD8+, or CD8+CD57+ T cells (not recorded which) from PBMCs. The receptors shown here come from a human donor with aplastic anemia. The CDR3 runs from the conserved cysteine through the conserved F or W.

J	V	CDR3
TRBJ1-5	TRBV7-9	CASSLGTQPQHF
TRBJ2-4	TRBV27	CASSLAGGYNIQYF
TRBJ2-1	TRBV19	CASSIGGLAAGDEQFF
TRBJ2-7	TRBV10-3	CALSGNSYEQYF
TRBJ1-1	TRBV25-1	CASSASRRYSEAFF
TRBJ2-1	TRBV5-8	CASSLGSGRAPYNEQFF
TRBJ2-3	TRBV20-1	CSGSFSGGGTDTQYF
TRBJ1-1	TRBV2	CASFEVWLNTEAFF
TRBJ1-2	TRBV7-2	CASSTRQGGYGYTF
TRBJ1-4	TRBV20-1	CSASDIGGGQPVERLFF
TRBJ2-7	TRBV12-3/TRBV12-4	CASSLTGHEQYF
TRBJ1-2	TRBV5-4	CASSLTAGHNYGYTF
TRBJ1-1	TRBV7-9	CACGQPNTEAFF
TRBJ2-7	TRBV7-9	CASSLTLGQGADYEQYF
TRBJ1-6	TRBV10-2	CASSDLTGIGNSPLHF
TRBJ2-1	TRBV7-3	CASSLKGLAGGGVNYNEQFF
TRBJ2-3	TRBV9	CASSVDGFGTDTQYF
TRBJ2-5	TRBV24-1	CATSNSRQGQETQYF
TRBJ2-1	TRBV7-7	CASSFGPGDEQFF
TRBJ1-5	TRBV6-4	CASSEGQGGQPQHF
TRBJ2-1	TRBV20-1	CSARGAPLYNEQFF
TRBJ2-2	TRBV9	CASREQGTGELFF
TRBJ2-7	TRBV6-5	CASVAGYEQYF